The 23 T cell receptor delta chains listed next were all sequenced from one sample in a study of γδ T cells in repeated Plasmodium falciparum infection (dated by TCRdb to about 2021). The receptor library was made with multiplex PCR. TCRdb names Illumina MiSeq as the instrument used. In TCRdb, clones were called once more from the public reads by CATT, and rows of identical DNA were later combined. This sample has 85,000 to 95,000 delta-chain clones in its table, and approximately 1.5% of those were observed once. Clones ranked in the top ten supply around 8.3% of the sample. For bulk TCR repertoire analysis, Vgamma9/Vdelta2+ and Vdelta2-negative gammadelta T cell populations were isolated by flow sorting from peripheral blood mononuclear cells. The sequenced sample was gamma-delta T cells from blood. The receptor source for this set is a pool of human donors (malaria-infected and uninfected, not separated).

In regard to this clone: This DNA's translation and the protein TCRdb lists, from a much larger clone, do not match at residue 5, likely due to a read error; the protein shown is translated from the DNA. V usage is TRDV2 and J usage is TRDJ3, with 7 bases matching TRDD3. TCRdb supplies no J gene; here it was assigned by aligning the nucleotide sequence to germline. With 2 bases clipped from V and 0 bases from J, the junction kept 0 bases outside the gene matches. The V gene's germline CDR1 is GEAIGNYY and CDR2 EKD. This CDR3 is built from 16 residues. Written as DNA, the CDR3 is TGTGCCTGTGACAGGGGATACTCCTGGGACACCCGACAGATGTTTTTC. It translates to CACDRGYSWDTRQMFF.

This clone was counted between two and nine times. The protein in TCRdb stems from a much larger clone and differs at residue 19 from this DNA's translation, likely a read error; here the protein is translated from the DNA. For the V gene the call is TRDV2; the J gene has no call; the table's TRDD3 call for D was not verified on the DNA. CDR1 is GEAIGNYY, CDR2 EKD, per germline. The CDR3 sequence is 21 residues long. The CDR3 sequence is CACDSVGDFGDTRPRTDKPIF. The CDR3 DNA reads TGTGCCTGTGACTCCGTGGGTGATTTCGGGGATACGCGACCCCGCACCGATAAACCCATCTTT.

As regards this clone: A read error is likely here: a far larger clone is one base away. Other DNA sequences within the sample encode an identical CDR3. This sequence joins TRDV1 and TRDJ1, with 12 bases lining up with TRDD3. The CDR3 runs 21 residues. CDR1 is TSWWSYY, CDR2 QGS, per germline. Trimming took 4 bases from V and 8 from J; bases not matched to a gene: 26. The CDR3 loop reads CALGAHPLTFLLLGDTRKLIF. CDR3 DNA sequence: TGTGCTCTTGGGGCCCACCCCCTTACCTTCCTGCTACTGGGGGATACCCGGAAACTCATCTTT.

Comment on this clone: A read error likely explains why the TCRdb protein, taken from a much larger clone, differs from this DNA's translation at residue 14; the protein shown is translated from the DNA. The J gene has no call, while the V gene is TRDV2; TRDD3 is the table's D call and was not checked against the DNA. This CDR3 spans 16 amino acids. Germline V gene lookup returns CDR1 GEAIGNYY and CDR2 EKD. The CDR3 loop reads CACDTLVGPHTDKHIF. The DNA of the CDR3 is TGTGCCTGTGACACCTTGGTTGGCCCTCACACCGATAAACACATCTTT.

This clone was picked up many times. The chain recombines TRDV1 with TRDJ1, with a weak D call TRDD3 (6 bases). The CDR3 totals 16 residues. The germline V gene has CDR1 TSWWSYY and CDR2 QGS. V was cut by 3 bases and J by 4 bases, with 18 bases left in between. DNA for the CDR3: TGTGCTCTTGGGGATCCCTACGGGGGGACACTCGATAAACTCATCTTT. Residues: CALGDPYGGTLDKLIF.

Many counts were recorded for this clone. This DNA translates differently at residue 16 from the TCRdb protein, which is that of a much larger clone; a read error is likely, and the protein shown is the DNA's own translation. No J gene was called, and the V gene is TRDV2; TRDD3 was called by the table and not checked on the DNA. The germline gives CDR1 GEAIGNYY, CDR2 EKD. The CDR3 loop spans 17 amino acids. The CDR3 DNA reads as TGTGCCTGTGACCCCCTACTGGGGGATAACGGGGCCGATAAACTCACCTTT. Its translation is CACDPLLGDNGADKLTF.

For this clone: A read error likely explains why the TCRdb protein, taken from a much larger clone, differs from this DNA's translation at residue 9; the protein shown is translated from the DNA. The chain employs TRDV2 and TRDJ1; the D is unclear. The J gene is not listed in TCRdb, so it was assigned here from a DNA match to germline. Germline V CDR1 and CDR2: GEAIGNYY, EKD. This CDR3 has 12 amino acids. V was pared by 1 base and J by 9 bases, with 11 bases between. CDR3: CACDTGKGELIF. The CDR3 coding sequence is TGTGCCTGTGACACTGGGAAGGGTGAACTCATCTTT.

This clone was counted between two and nine times. This DNA's translation and the protein TCRdb lists, from a much larger clone, do not match at residue 7, likely due to a read error; the protein shown is translated from the DNA. The rearrangement joins TRDV2 to TRDJ3; D not certain. The J gene, not given by TCRdb, was assigned here from a germline match of the nucleotide sequence. This CDR3 comprises 16 residues. V lost 0 bases and J 0 bases, leaving 5 bases between the germline ends. Looked up from germline, CDR1 is GEAIGNYY and CDR2 is EKD. The CDR3 coding sequence is TGTGCCTGTGACACCGAACCCTCCTGGGACACCCGACAGATGTTTTTC. Protein sequence: CACDTEPSWDTRQMFF.

This clone has ten or more counts. V is TRDV1 and J is TRDJ2; TRDD3 agrees at 12 bases. As TCRdb names no J gene, one was assigned here on the basis of a DNA match to germline. The V gene end was trimmed by 5 bases and the J gene end by 0 bases; junction bases not matched to a gene: 13. CDR1 and CDR2 (germline): TSWWSYY, QGS. The CDR3 loop spans 20 amino acids. Here the CDR3 reads CALGPPLTGGYWALTAQLFF. As DNA, the CDR3 is TGTGCTCTTGGGCCGCCCCTTACTGGGGGATACTGGGCTTTGACAGCACAACTCTTCTTT.

This clone has at least ten counts. This chain joins TRDV1 and TRDJ2; TRDD3 matches 11 bases. In the absence of a J gene in TCRdb, the DNA was matched to germline to assign it here. The V gene end was trimmed by 0 bases and the J gene end by 8 bases; junction bases not matched to a gene: 23. Looked up from germline, CDR1 is TSWWSYY and CDR2 is QGS. This CDR3 is built from 22 residues. The CDR3 loop is CALGELGPFLGVLGDKSAQLFF. The CDR3 nucleotides are TGTGCTCTTGGGGAACTAGGGCCCTTCCTAGGGGTACTGGGGGATAAATCCGCACAACTCTTCTTT.

This clone was picked up a small number of times. Translating this DNA gives a protein that differs at residue 4 from the TCRdb one, which belongs to a much larger clone; a read error is likely, and the protein shown is this translation. The chain is built from TRDV1 and TRDJ1; D is possibly TRDD2 (5 bases). This CDR3 is 13 amino acids long. V was trimmed by 7 bases and J by 3 bases, leaving 12 bases between them. In germline, CDR1 is TSWWSYY, CDR2 QGS. CDR3 loop: CALESPFSDKLIF. The DNA of the CDR3 is TGTGCTCTTGAGTCCCCCTTCTCCGATAAACTCATCTTT.

This clone was seen many times. A far larger clone differs by one base, so this is likely a read error. The sample has other DNA sequences that encode this CDR3 too. The V and J genes are TRDV2 and TRDJ3, with 9 positions matching TRDD3. TCRdb gives no J gene; it was assigned here by matching the DNA to germline. Germline V gene data show CDR1 as GEAIGNYY and CDR2 as EKD. Trimming at V came to 0 bases and at J to 0 bases, leaving 2 bases not matched to a gene. The CDR3 is 18 residues long. The CDR3 coding sequence is TGTGCCTGTGACACCGGGGGATACAGCTCCTGGGACACCCGACAGATGTTTTTC. Protein product: CACDTGGYSSWDTRQMFF.

This clone has a handful of counts. This DNA's translation differs at residue 11 from TCRdb's protein, which comes from a much larger clone; a read error is likely, and the protein shown is translated from the DNA. The V and J genes are TRDV1 and TRDJ1; D gene unclear. The J gene is absent in TCRdb and was assigned here via DNA matching to germline. The V end was cut by 5 bases, the J end by 8 bases, with 24 bases between. The V gene's germline CDR1 is TSWWSYY and CDR2 QGS. The CDR3 totals 16 residues. CDR3 nucleotide sequence: TGTGCTCTTGGGTTACTCTCCGCCGCGCCGCCGTTCAAACTCATCTTT. Protein: CALGLLSAAPPFKLIF.

This clone showed up just a few times. This is likely an artifact of a read error, given a far larger clone one base away. The same CDR3 arises from other DNA sequences in this sample as well. J is TRDJ1 and V is TRDV2; 11 nucleotides align to TRDD3. In the absence of a J gene in TCRdb, the DNA was matched to germline to assign it here. The CDR3 covers 20 residues. Germline V gene data show CDR1 as GEAIGNYY and CDR2 as EKD. CDR3 sequence (DNA): TGTGCCTGCGACACCGTTTCTGGGGGATACAAAGCCCCGTACACCGATAAACTCATCTTT. This translates into CACDTVSGGYKAPYTDKLIF.

A remark on this clone: The protein in TCRdb stems from a much larger clone and differs at residue 10 from this DNA's translation, likely a read error; here the protein is translated from the DNA. V and J are TRDV1 and TRDJ1, with TRDD3 identical over 9 bases. No J gene was available from TCRdb, and it was assigned here by a germline match of the DNA. V gave up 0 bases and J gave up 0 bases; unmatched junction bases: 23. This CDR3 comprises 23 residues. Germline CDR1 is TSWWSYY and CDR2 is QGS. CDR3 DNA: TGTGCTCTTGGGGAACTAGCGGCCCCCTCCCTACAAAATCCTGGGGGATACACCGATAAACTCATCTTT. Its translation: CALGELAAPSLQNPGGYTDKLIF.

This clone came up a few times. TCRdb attributes to this sequence the protein of a much larger clone, which differs from the DNA translation at residue 21; a read error is likely, and the protein displayed is translated from the DNA. The J gene has no call, while the V gene is TRDV2; the table's D gene call, TRDD3, was not cross checked with the DNA. The CDR3 extends over 23 amino acids. CDR1 and CDR2 from the germline V gene are GEAIGNYY and EKD. The CDR3 nucleotides are TGTGCCTGTGACACGAACGCCAAGTCCTCCGCCGTACTGGGGGATTTCCACACCGATAAACCCATCTTT. Protein: CACDTNAKSSAVLGDFHTDKPIF.

Worth noting for this clone: TCRdb's protein, taken from a much larger clone, differs from this DNA's translation at residue 8, likely owing to a read error; the protein displayed comes from the DNA. V and J are TRDV2 and TRDJ2, with unresolved D. TCRdb does not report a J gene; here it was assigned by matching the DNA to germline references. V was clipped by 3 bases and J by 4 bases, with 14 bases between them. Per the germline V gene, CDR1 is GEAIGNYY and CDR2 is EKD. CDR3 length: 15 amino acids. Written as DNA, the CDR3 is TGTGCCTGTGACCCTCGGAGCAGTCCGACAGCACAACTCTTCTTT. This gives the protein CACDPRSSPTAQLFF.

In this sample, this clone turned up a few times. TCRdb's listed protein matches a much larger clone and diverges from this DNA's translation at residue 12, likely through a read error; the protein shown comes from the DNA. The V gene corresponds to TRDV1; no J gene was called; the D call of TRDD3 is as the table states it, not checked on the DNA. Germline V lookup: CDR1 TSWWSYY, CDR2 QGS. This CDR3 is 14 amino acids long. The CDR3, as DNA: TGTGCTCTTGGGGAACTAAATGCCACCGATAAACCCATCTTT. It yields the protein CALGELNATDKPIF.

This clone occurred many times. The chain uses TRDV1 and TRDJ1; a possible D gene is TRDD3 (6 bases). This CDR3 is built from 17 residues. From germline, CDR1 is TSWWSYY and CDR2 QGS. V lost 0 bases and J lost 4, with 18 bases in between. CDR3 coding DNA: TGTGCTCTTGGGGAACTTGTGCGGGGGAATCACTTCGATAAACTCATCTTT. Its translation: CALGELVRGNHFDKLIF.

A note on this clone: This probably arose from a read error, given a far larger clone one base away. The sample carries other DNA sequences with the same CDR3. V is TRDV2 and J is TRDJ1, with 7 bases aligning to TRDD3. TCRdb does not report a J gene; here it was assigned by matching the DNA to germline references. Germline V CDR1 and CDR2: GEAIGNYY, EKD. This CDR3 is built from 17 residues. CDR3 region: CACDTAGYGTYTDKLIF. CDR3 sequence (DNA): TGTGCCTGTGACACCGCCGGATACGGGACGTACACCGACAAACTCATCTTT.

This clone was seen a handful of times. TCRdb assigns this DNA the protein of a much larger clone, which departs from its translation at residue 12; this likely reflects a read error, and the protein shown comes from translating the DNA. The same CDR3 is also encoded by other DNA sequences in this sample. The rearrangement joins TRDV1 to TRDJ1, with a weak D call TRDD3 (6 bases). TCRdb carries no J gene annotation; the J gene was assigned here by matching the DNA with germline. This CDR3 region has 21 residues. V was pared by 4 bases and J by 0 bases, with 30 bases between. The germline CDR1 and CDR2 sequences are TSWWSYY and QGS. The CDR3 DNA reads TGTGCTCTTGGGGGAACCTTCGAAAACCCCTACAGGGGGACTTACACCGATAAACTCATCTTT. Amino acid sequence: CALGGTFENPYRGTYTDKLIF.

With respect to this clone: A read error is likely here: a far larger clone is one base away. Other DNA variants within this sample encode the same CDR3. The chain joins TRDV2 to TRDJ1; the match to TRDD3 covers 12 bases. With 0 bases clipped from V and 0 bases from J, the junction kept 10 bases outside the gene matches. Germline V gives CDR1 GEAIGNYY, CDR2 EKD. CDR3 size: 19 residues. The CDR3 DNA reads as TGTGCCTGTGACACCAAGCTGGGGGATACGCCCCCTTACACCGATAAACTCATCTTT. It encodes CACDTKLGDTPPYTDKLIF.

This clone was found a few times. TCRdb attributes to this sequence the protein of a much larger clone, which differs from the DNA translation at residue 9; a read error is likely, and the protein displayed is translated from the DNA. This rearrangement joins TRDV3 to TRDJ1, with D perhaps TRDD3 (6 bases). This CDR3 is built from 15 residues. The V end lost 0 bases, the J end lost 9 bases, and 23 bases lay between the germline ends. The V gene's germline CDR1 is TVYSNPD and CDR2 GDNSRS (reference sequence). The CDR3, as DNA: TGTGCCTTTAGCTCTCCGCTGGGGTATACGGAGGAACTCATCTTT. Its translation: CAFSSPLGYTEELIF.